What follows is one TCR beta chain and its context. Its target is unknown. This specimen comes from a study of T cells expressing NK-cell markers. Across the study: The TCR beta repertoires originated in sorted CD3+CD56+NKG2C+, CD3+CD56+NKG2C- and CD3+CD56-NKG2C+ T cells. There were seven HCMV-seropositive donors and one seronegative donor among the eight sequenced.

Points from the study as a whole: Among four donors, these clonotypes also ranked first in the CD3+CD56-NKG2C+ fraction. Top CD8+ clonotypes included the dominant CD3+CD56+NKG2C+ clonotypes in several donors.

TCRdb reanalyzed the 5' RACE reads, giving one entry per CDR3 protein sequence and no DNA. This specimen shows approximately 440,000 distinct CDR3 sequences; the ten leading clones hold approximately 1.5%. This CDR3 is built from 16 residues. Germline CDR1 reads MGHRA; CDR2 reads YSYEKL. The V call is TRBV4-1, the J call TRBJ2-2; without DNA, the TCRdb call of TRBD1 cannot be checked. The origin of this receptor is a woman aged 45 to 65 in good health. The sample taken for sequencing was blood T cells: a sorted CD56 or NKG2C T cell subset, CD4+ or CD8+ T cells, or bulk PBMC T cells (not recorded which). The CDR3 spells CASSQEGGGNTGELFF.